The clone carrying this T cell receptor (beta chain) occurred a few times. The target antigen is unknown. These data originate in a study of T-cell reconstitution after alpha-beta-depleted transplantation in children. Overall study findings and caveats: Reports say that about two months after transplant, the alpha-beta T cells came out of several hundred graft clones that had expanded. By one year post-transplant, T-cell counts and diversity largely arose from T cells that were newly produced.

The CDR3 loop spans 19 amino acids. Unmatched junction bases numbered 14, after V lost 2 bases and J lost 4 bases. Germline CDR1 is LGHDT and CDR2 is YNNKEL (reference sequence). For TCRbeta, the library was prepared with unique molecular identifiers. TCRdb ran MiXCR on the PCR reads and lists one entry per CDR3 protein. The sample contains about a million distinct CDR3 sequences, about 31% of which appear only once. The sequenced sample was PBMCs, mostly from graft donor cells, obtained 360 days after TCRalphabeta/CD19-depleted stem cell transplant. This chain links TRBV3-1 with TRBJ2-1; 10 positions agree with TRBD2. The sequence came from a boy under two years old who had a stem cell transplant for SCID, so the T cells may come from the graft donor. The CDR3 sequence is CASSQPTFTTSGVYNEQFF. In DNA, the CDR3 is TGTGCCAGCAGCCAACCGACTTTTACAACTAGCGGGGTATACAATGAGCAGTTCTTC.